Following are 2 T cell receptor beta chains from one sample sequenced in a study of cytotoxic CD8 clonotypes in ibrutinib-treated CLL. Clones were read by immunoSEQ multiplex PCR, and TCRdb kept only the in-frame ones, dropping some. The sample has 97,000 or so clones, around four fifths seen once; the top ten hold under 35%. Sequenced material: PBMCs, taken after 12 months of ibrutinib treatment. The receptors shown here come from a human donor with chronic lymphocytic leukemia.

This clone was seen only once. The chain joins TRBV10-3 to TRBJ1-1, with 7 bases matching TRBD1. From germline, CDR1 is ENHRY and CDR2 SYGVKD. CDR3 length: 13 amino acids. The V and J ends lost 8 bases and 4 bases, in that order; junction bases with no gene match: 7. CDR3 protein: CAISEQGTTEAFF. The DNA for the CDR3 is TGTGCCATCTCAGAACAGGGGACCACTGAAGCTTTCTTT.

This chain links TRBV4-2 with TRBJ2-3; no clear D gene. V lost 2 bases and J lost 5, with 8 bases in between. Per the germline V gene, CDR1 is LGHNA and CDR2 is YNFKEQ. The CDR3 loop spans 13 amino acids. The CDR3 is CASSQFTGDTQYF. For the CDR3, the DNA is TGTGCCAGCAGCCAATTTACGGGAGATACGCAGTATTTT.